The 15 T cell receptor beta chains presented below share a single source sample, sequenced in a study of T cell changes during pregnancy in multiple sclerosis. Sequenced by immunoSEQ multiplex PCR; TCRdb stores in-frame clones only, minus some. This repertoire shows about 36,000 clones, 85% to 95% found once; its top ten account for 1.2%. The sequencing input was PBMCs (not recorded whether the cells were cultured). These receptors were taken from a female donor with multiple sclerosis, enrolled in a pregnancy study.

J is TRBJ2-2 and V is TRBV19, with D uncertain. Germline assignment: CDR1 LNHDA and CDR2 SQIVND (reference sequence). The CDR3 has 14 amino acids. The ends were cut back, 3 bases at V and 4 bases at J, with 9 bases in the middle. The CDR3 sequence: CASSMLGSTGELFF. CDR3 DNA sequence: TGTGCCAGTAGTATGCTAGGCAGCACCGGGGAGCTGTTTTTT.

The V call is TRBV5-5, the J call TRBJ2-2; 9 bases are shared with TRBD1. Germline V gene data show CDR1 as SGHKS and CDR2 as YYEKEE (reference sequence). With V trimmed by 4 bases and J by 4 bases, 5 bases remained unmatched. The CDR3 has 15 amino acids. The CDR3: CASSTGTGSTGELFF. The CDR3 DNA reads as TGTGCCAGCAGCACAGGGACAGGGAGCACCGGGGAGCTGTTTTTT.

This sequence joins TRBV11-2 and TRBJ2-5; D is perhaps TRBD2 (6 bases). CDR3 size: 16 residues. Trimming took off 4 bases at V and 2 bases at J, with 17 bases between the two ends. In germline, CDR1 is SGHAT, CDR2 FQNNGV. The chain's CDR3 is CASSSPDGLLQETQYF. The CDR3 bases are TGTGCCAGCAGCTCCCCCGATGGACTACTACAAGAGACCCAGTACTTC.

The chain carries TRBV5-1 and TRBJ2-7; the match to TRBD1 covers 12 bases. The CDR3 is 14 amino acids. Germline V gene sequence: CDR1 SGHRS, CDR2 YFSETQ. With 4 bases clipped from V and 5 bases from J, the junction kept 4 bases outside the gene matches. The CDR3 loop is CASSPGTGGDEQYF. The DNA for the CDR3 is TGCGCCAGCAGCCCCGGGACAGGGGGCGACGAGCAGTACTTC.

This clone was seen just once. This rearrangement joins TRBV5-6 to TRBJ1-4; 8 nucleotides match TRBD1. Germline-derived CDR1 and CDR2 are SGHDT and YYEEEE. The CDR3 is made up of 14 amino acids. V shed 4 bases and J 5 bases; nucleotides not matched to a gene: 4. CDR3 sequence (DNA): TGTGCCAGCAGCCCTGGACAGGGCAATGAAAAACTGTTTTTT. It yields the protein CASSPGQGNEKLFF.

The chain uses TRBV19 and TRBJ2-7; D might be TRBD1 or TRBD2, each matching 5 bases. Trimming pared 7 bases from V and 8 bases from J, leaving 27 bases between. In germline, CDR1 is LNHDA, CDR2 SQIVND (reference sequence). CDR3 length: 16 residues. CDR3 residues: CASMGGMGQGERKQYF. The CDR3 DNA follows: TGTGCCAGTATGGGTGGGATGGGGCAGGGAGAGAGGAAGCAGTACTTC.

The V and J genes are TRBV18 and TRBJ1-5; weak D call: TRBD1 (5 bases). Between the trimmed V and J ends, which lost 3 bases and 5 bases, there was a span of 14 bases. Looked up from germline, CDR1 is KGHSH and CDR2 is LQKENI. This CDR3 spans 15 amino acids. The CDR3 sequence is CASSPRGSPDQPQHF. The CDR3 DNA reads as TGTGCCAGCTCACCCCGGGGCAGCCCGGATCAGCCCCAGCATTTT.

V gene TRBV19 combines with J gene TRBJ2-5, with 13 positions matching TRBD2. This CDR3 comprises 15 residues. Germline CDR1 is LNHDA and CDR2 is SQIVND (reference sequence). V shed 3 bases and J 5 bases; nucleotides not matched to a gene: 3. CDR3 coding DNA: TGTGCCAGTAGTATCGCACTAGCGGGAGGGGAGACCCAGTACTTC. This codes for CASSIALAGGETQYF.

J is TRBJ2-3 and V is TRBV10-3, with D hard to call. Germline CDR1 and CDR2: ENHRY and SYGVKD. Trimming left V 0 bases short and J 3 bases short, with 1 base between. This CDR3 region has 12 residues. The CDR3 protein is CAISESTDTQYF. The DNA of the CDR3 is TGTGCCATCAGTGAGTCAACAGATACGCAGTATTTT.

CDR3 sequence: CASQTGSTVSNEKLFF. The CDR3 nucleotides are TGCGCCAGCCAGACAGGGAGTACAGTCTCGAATGAAAAACTGTTTTTT. This chain joins TRBV5-1 and TRBJ1-4, with 7 bases lining up with TRBD1. This CDR3 contains 16 residues. Losses at the gene ends were 7 bases for V and 5 bases for J; bases not matched to a gene: 14. Germline CDR1 is SGHRS and CDR2 is YFSETQ.

The V call is TRBV5-1, the J call TRBJ1-3, with no clear D. V lost 0 bases, J lost 0 bases, and 4 bases lay in between. CDR3 length: 14 amino acids. CDR1 and CDR2 from the germline V gene are SGHRS and YFSETQ. The CDR3 sequence: CASSLDSSGNTIYF. CDR3 nucleotide sequence: TGCGCCAGCAGCTTGGACAGCTCTGGAAACACCATATATTTT.

CDR3 sequence: CASSRGGGGPYEQYF. CDR3 coding DNA: TGTGCCAGCAGTCGGGGTGGGGGAGGGCCCTACGAGCAGTACTTC. The genes are TRBV6-1 and TRBJ2-7; 7 bases fit TRBD2. Germline-derived CDR1 and CDR2 are MNHNS and SASEGT. V was clipped by 5 bases and J by 2 bases; unmatched bases: 9. The CDR3 totals 15 residues.

This chain uses TRBV19 with TRBJ1-4; 7 bases match TRBD1. CDR1 and CDR2 from the germline V gene are LNHDA and SQIVND (reference sequence). Losses at the gene ends were 10 bases for V and 3 bases for J; bases not matched to a gene: 5. The CDR3 has 13 amino acids. CDR3 sequence: CATTRGSNEKLFF. The CDR3 coding sequence is TGTGCCACCACCAGGGGGTCTAATGAAAAACTGTTTTTT.

This clone was observed a single time. J is TRBJ2-7 and V is TRBV5-6; D may correspond to TRBD1 or TRBD2 (6 bases each). V shed 3 bases and J shed 2 bases, with 9 bases lying between them. The germline V gene has CDR1 SGHDT and CDR2 YYEEEE. CDR3 size: 13 residues. The CDR3 region is CASSSGATYEQYF. DNA for the CDR3: TGTGCCAGCAGCTCGGGGGCGACCTACGAGCAGTACTTC.

There are a few counts of this clone. V and J are TRBV4-2 and TRBJ2-2, with D unresolved. CDR1 and CDR2 from the germline V gene are LGHNA and YNFKEQ. V dropped 3 bases and J dropped 2 bases, with 7 bases sitting between them. The CDR3 runs to 14 residues. The CDR3 nucleotides are TGTGCCAGCAGCCAGGGCCGAAACACCGGGGAGCTGTTTTTT. Its translation: CASSQGRNTGELFF.